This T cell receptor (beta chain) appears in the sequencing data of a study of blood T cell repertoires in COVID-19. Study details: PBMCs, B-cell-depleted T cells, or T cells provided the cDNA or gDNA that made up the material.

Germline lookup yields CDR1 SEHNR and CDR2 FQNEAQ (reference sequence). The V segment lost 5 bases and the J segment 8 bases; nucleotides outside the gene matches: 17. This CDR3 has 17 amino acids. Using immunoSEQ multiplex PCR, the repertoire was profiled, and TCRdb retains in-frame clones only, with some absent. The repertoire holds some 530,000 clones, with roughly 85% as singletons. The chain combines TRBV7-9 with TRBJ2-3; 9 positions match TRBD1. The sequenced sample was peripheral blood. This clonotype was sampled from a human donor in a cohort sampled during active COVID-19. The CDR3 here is CASSPGSTGGDIGTQYF. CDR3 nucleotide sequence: TGTGCCAGCAGCCCCGGGTCGACAGGGGGGGACATCGGTACGCAGTATTTT.